The rows below give T cell receptor beta chains drawn from one sample of a study of cytomegalovirus exposure and HLA in healthy donors. Using immunoSEQ multiplex PCR, the repertoire was profiled, and TCRdb retains in-frame clones only, with some absent. The data show over 150,000 clones, 85% seen once. Sequencing used PBMCs. The receptors derive from a boy under 10 years old in good health and CMV-seronegative. The CDR3 runs from the conserved cysteine through the conserved F or W. The D gene is left open where the match is weak. Some rows have no size entry. The others give once, few or many, or a class for an expanded clone.

V	size	D	J	DNA	CDR3
TRBV2	NA	TRBD2	TRBJ2-7	TGTGCCAGCAGTGGAATCTTATTGGGGGGAGGGGCATACGAGCAGTACTTC	CASSGILLGGGAYEQYF
TRBV30	few	NA	TRBJ1-6	TGTGCCTGGAGTCTAGCGGGGTTTTATAATTCACCCCTCCACTTT	CAWSLAGFYNSPLHF
TRBV19	NA	NA	TRBJ2-2	TGTGCCATCTCAGGGTTGAACACCGGGGAGCTGTTTTTT	CAISGLNTGELFF
TRBV28	NA	TRBD2	TRBJ2-7	TGTGCCAGCAGGGGGACTAGCGGACCCTACGAGCAGTACTTC	CASRGTSGPYEQYF
TRBV6-5	few	NA	TRBJ1-2	TGTGCCAGCAGTCCGCTTGGCAGGGGACCGAGTGGCTACACCTTC	CASSPLGRGPSGYTF
TRBV28	NA	TRBD1	TRBJ2-3	TGTGCCAGCTCCGTGGACAGGGTGGCAGATACGCAGTATTTT	CASSVDRVADTQYF
TRBV7-7	NA	NA	TRBJ2-2	TGTGCCAGCAGCTTAGATGGGGGCTCCAACACCGGGGAGCTGTTTTTT	CASSLDGGSNTGELFF
TRBV11-2	NA	TRBD1	TRBJ1-4	TGTGCCAGCAGCCCCCTGGGACAGGGGGAGGGAGGTGAAAAACTGTTTTTT	CASSPLGQGEGGEKLFF
TRBV4-1	NA	NA	TRBJ1-1	TGCGCCAGCAGCCGAGACGGTCGGACTGAAGCTTTCTTT	CASSRDGRTEAFF
TRBV28	NA	NA	TRBJ2-2	TGTGCCAGCACCCTCACCCCGGGACAATCCCGGGAAGCCGGGGAGCTGTTTTTT	CASTLTPGQSREAGELFF